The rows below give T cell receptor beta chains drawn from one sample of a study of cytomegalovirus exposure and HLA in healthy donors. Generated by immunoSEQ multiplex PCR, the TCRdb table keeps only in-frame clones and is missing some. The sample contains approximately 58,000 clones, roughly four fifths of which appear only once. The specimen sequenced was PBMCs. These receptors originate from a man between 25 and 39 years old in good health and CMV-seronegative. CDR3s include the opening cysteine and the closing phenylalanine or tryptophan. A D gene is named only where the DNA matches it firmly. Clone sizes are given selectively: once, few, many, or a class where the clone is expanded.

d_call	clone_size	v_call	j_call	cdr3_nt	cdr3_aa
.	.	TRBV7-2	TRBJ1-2	TGTGCCAGCAGCTTAGGACAGGCCCTCTATGGCTACACCTTC	CASSLGQALYGYTF
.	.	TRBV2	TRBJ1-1	TGTGCCAGCAGTGGAGAAGTGTCAGGAGGCACTGAAGCTTTCTTT	CASSGEVSGGTEAFF
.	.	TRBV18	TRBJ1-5	TGTGCCAGCTCTCCCCGGGGGGCAGGCAATCAGCCCCAGCATTTT	CASSPRGAGNQPQHF
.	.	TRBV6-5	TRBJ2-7	TGTGCCAGCAGTTTTGACACCTACGAGCAGTACTTC	CASSFDTYEQYF
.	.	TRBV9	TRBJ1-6	TGTGCCAGCAGCGCAGCACAGGGTCGAGCACCCCTCCACTTT	CASSAAQGRAPLHF
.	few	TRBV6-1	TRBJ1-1	TGTGCCAGCAGTGCACAGGGCATTGGCACTGAAGCTTTCTTT	CASSAQGIGTEAFF
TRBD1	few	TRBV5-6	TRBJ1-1	TGTGCCAGCAGCTCCCGGACAGGGCTCACTGAAGCTTTCTTT	CASSSRTGLTEAFF
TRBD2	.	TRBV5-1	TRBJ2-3	TGCGCCAGCAGATATTTAGCGGGGGGTCGAACAGATACGCAGTATTTT	CASRYLAGGRTDTQYF
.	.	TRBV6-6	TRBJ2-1	TGTGCCAGCAGCCCTAAAGGGGCGCCTTACAATGAGCAGTTCTTC	CASSPKGAPYNEQFF
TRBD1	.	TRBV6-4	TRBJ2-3	TGTGCCAGCAGCACCGGACAGGGTGCAGATACGCAGTATTTT	CASSTGQGADTQYF
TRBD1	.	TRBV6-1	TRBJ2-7	TGTGCCAGCAGCCAAGCCGTCGGGACAGCCTACGAGCAGTACTTC	CASSQAVGTAYEQYF
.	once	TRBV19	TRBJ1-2	TGTGCCGACTCCGGGACAAAAAACTCCAGCGGCTACACCTTC	CADSGTKNSSGYTF
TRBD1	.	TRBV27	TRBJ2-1	TGTGCCAGCAGTCCCTTCCCAGGGGGCGGGGATGAGCAGTTCTTC	CASSPFPGGGDEQFF
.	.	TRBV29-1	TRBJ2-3	TGCAGCGTTTCCCGTCTAGCGTTCGACACAGATACGCAGTATTTT	CSVSRLAFDTDTQYF
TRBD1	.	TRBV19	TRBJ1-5	TGTGCCAGTAGAGGAGGGACAGGGGGGGTAAATCAGCCCCAGCATTTT	CASRGGTGGVNQPQHF
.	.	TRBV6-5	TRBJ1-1	TGTGCCAGCCGCCGGGGGAGCGGCACTGAAGCTTTCTTT	CASRRGSGTEAFF